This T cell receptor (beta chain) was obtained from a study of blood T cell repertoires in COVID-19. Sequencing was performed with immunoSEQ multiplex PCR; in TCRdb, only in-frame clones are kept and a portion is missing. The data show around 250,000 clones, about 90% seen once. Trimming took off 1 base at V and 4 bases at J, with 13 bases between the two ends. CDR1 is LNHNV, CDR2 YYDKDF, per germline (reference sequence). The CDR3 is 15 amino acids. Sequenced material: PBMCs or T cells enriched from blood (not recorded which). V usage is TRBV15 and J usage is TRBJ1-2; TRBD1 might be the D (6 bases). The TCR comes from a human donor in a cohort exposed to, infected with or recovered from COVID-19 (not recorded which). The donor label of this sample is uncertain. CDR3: CATSRAGGAGYGYTF. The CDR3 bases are TGTGCCACCAGCAGAGCGGGGGGGGCGGGCTATGGCTACACCTTC.